The entry below describes one T cell receptor (beta chain). Germline CDR1 reads SGHRS; CDR2 reads YFSETQ. The CDR3 runs to 15 residues. V gave up 0 bases and J gave up 0 bases, with 9 bases separating them. This entry belongs to a study of control samples from healthy donors and cancer patients. Produced via immunoSEQ multiplex PCR; TCRdb's table is partial and in-frame only. The sample holds 110,000 or so clones; approximately 82% are singletons and the top ten take approximately 6.7%. The genes are TRBV5-1 and TRBJ2-5; D is possibly TRBD1 (5 bases). Material for sequencing was blood. The clonotype originates from a man younger than 35 in good health. CDR3 sequence: CASSLGQQYQETQYF. In DNA, the CDR3 is TGCGCCAGCAGCTTGGGACAGCAGTACCAAGAGACCCAGTACTTC.